Listed below are T cell receptor beta chains from one sample, sequenced in a study of blood T cell repertoires in COVID-19. Profiling relied on immunoSEQ multiplex PCR, and the TCRdb table lists in-frame clones only, not all of them. The repertoire holds 250,000 to 400,000 clones, with more than 90% as singletons. Sample: PBMCs or T cells enriched from blood (not recorded which). These receptors all stem from a man in his sixties who had recovered from COVID-19. The CDR3 runs from the conserved cysteine through the conserved F or W. Each record gives: D gene, clone size, V gene, J gene, CDR3 protein, CDR3 DNA. A D gene is named only where the DNA matches it firmly. Some rows mark clone size as missing; the rest say once, few, many or name a class of expanded clone.

>NA|NA|TRBV6-2/TRBV6-3|TRBJ2-1
CASSYSGRGRYNEQFF
TGTGCCAGCAGTTACTCGGGGCGGGGGCGCTACAATGAGCAGTTCTTC
>TRBD2|NA|TRBV5-1|TRBJ2-3
CASSPRAAGAGTDTQYF
TGCGCCAGCAGCCCAAGGGCGGCGGGAGCGGGTACAGATACGCAGTATTTT
>TRBD1|NA|TRBV9|TRBJ2-7
CASSKGQGGGSYEQYF
TGTGCCAGCAGCAAAGGACAGGGAGGTGGCTCCTACGAGCAGTACTTC
>TRBD1|NA|TRBV19|TRBJ1-2
CASSIGTGIGYTF
TGTGCCAGTAGTATAGGGACAGGGATTGGCTACACCTTC
>NA|NA|TRBV5-6|TRBJ1-1
CASSSDTNTEAFF
TGTGCCAGCAGCTCGGACACGAACACTGAAGCTTTCTTT
>NA|NA|TRBV6-5|TRBJ2-7
CASSYQDSPSYEQYF
TGTGCCAGCAGTTACCAGGACAGCCCCTCCTACGAGCAGTACTTC
>NA|NA|TRBV3-1/TRBV3-2|TRBJ1-5
CASSQAGGLGQPQHF
TGTGCCAGCAGCCAAGCTGGGGGGTTAGGGCAGCCCCAGCATTTT
>TRBD1|NA|TRBV7-3|TRBJ1-1
CASSQDRDTEAFF
TGTGCCAGCAGCCAAGACAGGGACACTGAAGCTTTCTTT
>NA|NA|TRBV19|TRBJ2-5
CASSPHSFQETQYF
TGTGCCAGTAGTCCCCATTCATTTCAAGAGACCCAGTACTTC
>TRBD1|NA|TRBV28|TRBJ2-5
CASSPSGQGPAETQYF
TGTGCCAGCAGTCCCTCCGGACAGGGGCCGGCAGAGACCCAGTACTTC
>NA|few|TRBV27|TRBJ2-7
CASSLAGEQYF
TGTGCCAGCAGTCTGGCGGGCGAGCAGTACTTC
>NA|once|TRBV7-9|TRBJ1-5
CASWEGQPQHF
TGTGCCAGCTGGGAGGGACAGCCCCAGCATTTT
>TRBD1|NA|TRBV18|TRBJ1-2
CASSTTTGGDYGYTF
TGTGCCAGCTCAACTACGACAGGGGGGGACTATGGCTACACCTTC
>TRBD1|once|TRBV18|TRBJ1-3
CASSFQGAGNTIYF
TGTGCCAGCTCATTTCAGGGGGCTGGAAACACCATATATTTT
>NA|NA|TRBV19|TRBJ2-2
CACSPWGANTGELFF
TGTGCCTGCTCCCCTTGGGGGGCGAACACCGGGGAGCTGTTTTTT
>NA|once|TRBV29-1|TRBJ1-2
CSVGIQGRVGYTF
TGCAGCGTTGGAATCCAGGGGCGCGTTGGCTACACCTTC
>NA|NA|TRBV6-1|TRBJ1-3
CASSAGAISGGGNTIYF
TGTGCCAGCAGTGCCGGCGCCATCTCAGGTGGTGGAAACACCATATATTTT
>NA|NA|TRBV6-5|TRBJ1-2
CASSYTPNYGYTF
TGTGCCAGCAGTTACACACCAAACTATGGCTACACCTTC
>NA|once|TRBV19|TRBJ1-5
CASSFSDNQPQHF
TGTGCCAGTAGTTTCAGTGACAATCAGCCCCAGCATTTT
>NA|once|TRBV4-1|TRBJ1-5
CASSQELSDGRPQHF
TGCGCCAGCAGCCAAGAACTATCCGACGGGAGGCCCCAGCATTTT
>TRBD1|NA|TRBV29-1|TRBJ2-7
CSVSGTGGDQYF
TGCAGCGTTAGCGGGACAGGGGGGGACCAGTACTTC
>NA|NA|TRBV27|TRBJ2-7
CASSSGYEQYF
TGTGCCAGCAGTTCGGGATACGAGCAGTACTTC
>NA|NA|TRBV7-2|TRBJ1-2
CASSFSTFTGPVGYTF
TGTGCCAGCAGCTTCTCGACCTTCACAGGGCCCGTTGGCTACACCTTC
>NA|NA|TRBV18|TRBJ1-5
CASSPGPSSNQPQHF
TGTGCCAGCTCACCGGGCCCCAGTAGCAATCAGCCCCAGCATTTT
>TRBD1|NA|TRBV5-1|TRBJ1-1
CASSLNPGGGTEAFF
TGCGCCAGCAGCTTGAATCCAGGGGGCGGGACTGAAGCTTTCTTT
>NA|NA|TRBV19|TRBJ1-2
CASSIDPSYGYTF
TGTGCCAGTAGTATAGACCCCAGCTATGGCTACACCTTC
>NA|once|TRBV19|TRBJ1-5
CASSIYPGSLQPQHF
TGTGCCAGTAGTATTTATCCAGGATCATTACAGCCCCAGCATTTT
>TRBD2|NA|TRBV29-1|TRBJ2-1
CSAYVAGGLSYNEQFF
TGCAGCGCCTACGTAGCGGGAGGCCTCTCCTACAATGAGCAGTTCTTC
>TRBD1|NA|TRBV10-2|TRBJ1-6
CASSGQGENSPLHF
TGCGCCAGCAGTGGACAGGGGGAGAATTCACCCCTCCACTTT
>NA|NA|TRBV19|TRBJ1-4
CASSIGIQVEKLFF
TGTGCCAGTAGTATAGGGATCCAGGTTGAAAAACTGTTTTTT
>TRBD2|NA|TRBV7-6|TRBJ2-1
CASSVESAGDSNEQFF
TGTGCCAGCAGCGTCGAGTCAGCGGGGGACTCCAATGAGCAGTTCTTC
>NA|NA|TRBV7-9|TRBJ2-3
CASSLSADTQYF
TGTGCCAGCAGCTTGTCAGCAGATACGCAGTATTTT
>TRBD1|NA|TRBV28|TRBJ1-2
CASSLTGSGYTF
TGTGCCAGCAGTTTGACAGGGTCTGGCTACACCTTC
>TRBD1|NA|TRBV7-8|TRBJ1-1
CASSTTDRLDTEAFF
TGTGCCAGCAGCACTACGGACAGGTTGGACACTGAAGCTTTCTTT
>NA|NA|TRBV10-3|TRBJ2-1
CAISGGGNEQFF
TGTGCCATCAGTGGTGGGGGGAATGAGCAGTTCTTC
>NA|NA|TRBV6-5|TRBJ1-1
CASIHRWAVNTEAFF
TGTGCCAGCATCCACCGGTGGGCTGTGAACACTGAAGCTTTCTTT
>NA|NA|TRBV6-5|TRBJ2-7
CASSLGKTYEQYF
TGTGCCAGCAGTCTGGGCAAGACCTACGAGCAGTACTTC
>TRBD2|NA|TRBV4-2|TRBJ2-7
CASSQDRLAGGLTYEQYF
TGTGCCAGCAGCCAAGATAGGCTAGCGGGAGGCCTAACCTACGAGCAGTACTTC
>NA|few|TRBV19|TRBJ1-3
CASSILGGARSGNTIYF
TGTGCCAGTAGTATTTTGGGAGGGGCCCGCTCTGGAAACACCATATATTTT
>TRBD1|NA|TRBV7-9|TRBJ1-2
CASSPGTGGEDGYTF
TGTGCCAGCAGCCCCGGGACAGGGGGGGAAGATGGCTACACCTTC
>NA|NA|TRBV7-9|TRBJ1-3
CASRPTGGNTIYF
TGTGCCAGCAGACCAACAGGAGGAAACACCATATATTTT
>TRBD2|NA|TRBV6-2/TRBV6-3|TRBJ2-3
CASSYGLFRRGYTDTQYF
TGTGCCAGCAGTTACGGTCTTTTTAGGCGGGGGTACACAGATACGCAGTATTTT
>TRBD1|NA|TRBV27|TRBJ1-6
CASSLRGQANSPLHF
TGTGCCAGCAGCCTCCGCGGACAGGCGAATTCACCCCTCCACTTT
>NA|NA|TRBV29-1|TRBJ2-1
CSVQPGSFNEQFF
TGCAGCGTCCAACCCGGGTCCTTCAATGAGCAGTTCTTC
>NA|NA|TRBV5-6|TRBJ1-2
CASSLVAGQNYGYTF
TGTGCCAGCAGCTTGGTTGCAGGCCAGAACTATGGCTACACCTTC
>NA|NA|TRBV24-1|TRBJ1-2
CATSDLPGHGYTF
TGTGCCACCAGTGATTTGCCAGGCCATGGCTACACCTTC
>NA|NA|TRBV24-1|TRBJ2-5
CATSGTGTLKGETQYF
TGTGCCACCAGTGGTACCGGGACACTTAAAGGCGAGACCCAGTACTTC
>NA|NA|TRBV27|TRBJ1-6
CASSLQGKWNSPLHF
TGTGCCAGCAGTTTGCAGGGGAAATGGAATTCACCCCTCCACTTT
>NA|NA|TRBV15|TRBJ1-6
CATSRGQLSPLHF
TGTGCCACCAGCAGAGGACAGTTATCACCCCTCCACTTT
>TRBD1|NA|TRBV5-4|TRBJ1-6
CASSPTGSNNSPLHF
TGTGCCAGCAGCCCGACAGGGTCGAATAATTCACCCCTCCACTTT
>TRBD1|NA|TRBV14|TRBJ1-1
CASSPKDRFGAFF
TGTGCCAGCAGCCCGAAGGACAGGTTCGGAGCTTTCTTT
>TRBD2|NA|TRBV19|TRBJ2-1
CASSMGGSSYNEQFF
TGTGCCAGTAGTATGGGCGGGAGCTCTTACAATGAGCAGTTCTTC
>TRBD1|NA|TRBV29-1|TRBJ1-2
CSVESGFHRDRAPTYGYTF
TGCAGCGTTGAGTCTGGATTCCACCGGGACAGGGCCCCTACCTATGGCTACACCTTC
>TRBD1|NA|TRBV11-2|TRBJ1-6
CASSSLPTGRSPLHF
TGTGCCAGCAGCTCCCTCCCGACAGGGAGGTCACCCCTCCACTTT
>NA|NA|TRBV5-6|TRBJ2-1
CASSLELSYNEQFF
TGTGCCAGCAGCTTAGAGTTGTCCTACAATGAGCAGTTCTTC
>TRBD1|NA|TRBV19|TRBJ2-7
CASRDATGDHEQYF
TGTGCCAGTCGCGACGCTACAGGGGACCACGAGCAGTACTTC
>TRBD1|NA|TRBV4-1|TRBJ2-3
CASSEAPPGQGADTQYF
TGCGCCAGCAGCGAAGCCCCCCCGGGACAGGGTGCAGATACGCAGTATTTT
>NA|NA|TRBV6-5|TRBJ1-5
CASSLTGFNQPQHF
TGTGCCAGCAGTTTGACAGGATTCAATCAGCCCCAGCATTTT
>NA|NA|TRBV4-1|TRBJ1-1
CASSRNHWTEDMNTEAFF
TGCGCCAGCAGCCGAAACCATTGGACAGAGGATATGAACACTGAAGCTTTCTTT
>NA|once|TRBV30|TRBJ1-2
CAWSVQGMDGYTF
TGTGCCTGGAGTGTCCAGGGTATGGATGGCTACACCTTC